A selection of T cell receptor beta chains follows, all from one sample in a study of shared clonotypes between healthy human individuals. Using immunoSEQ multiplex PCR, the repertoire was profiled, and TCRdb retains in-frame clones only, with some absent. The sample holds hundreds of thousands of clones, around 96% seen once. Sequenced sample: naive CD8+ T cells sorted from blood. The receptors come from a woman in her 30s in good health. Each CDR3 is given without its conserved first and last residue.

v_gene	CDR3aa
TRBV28	ASKASDTQY
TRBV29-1	SHRAGSGRGQETQY
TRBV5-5	ASSLALGSYEQY
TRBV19	ASNNWDSENIQY
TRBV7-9	ASSPIGTGWEQF
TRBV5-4	ASRNRDRGFEQY
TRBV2	ASSLTPTGATYEQY
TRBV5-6	ASSLAGTGRYEQY
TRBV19	ASNPLGTDNEQF
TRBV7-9	ASSLGQGSSYNEQF
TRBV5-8	ASSTGTGSNQPQH
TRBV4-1	ASSQDGGSYEQY
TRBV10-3	AIFGDQSYEQY